This is a list of T cell receptor beta chains from one sample in a study of identical twins. TCRdb re-called the 5' RACE reads through MiXCR, storing one row per CDR3 protein. Found here are around 530,000 distinct CDR3 sequences, roughly 15% of them singletons; the top ten hold nearly 0.45%. These records were also assigned to another study, of yellow fever vaccine responses in identical twins.

The source material was CD4+ T cells sorted from blood. Receptor source: a young woman in good health. Each CDR3 is given with its conserved first and last residue. A D gene is named only where the DNA matches it firmly. Clone size is not always given. Where it is, it says once, few, many or a class for expanded clones.

cdr3_nt: TGTGCCAGCAGCTCAGGGTGGGGGTCTGTGAATGAGCAGTTCTTC
cdr3_aa: CASSSGWGSVNEQFF
v_call: TRBV7-9
j_call: TRBJ2-1
clone_size: NA
d_call: NA

cdr3_nt: TGTGCCAGCAGTGAATGGGGACAGGCCAACACTGAAGCTTTCTTT
cdr3_aa: CASSEWGQANTEAFF
v_call: TRBV6-1
j_call: TRBJ1-1
clone_size: NA
d_call: TRBD1

cdr3_nt: TGTGCCAGCTCAAGACAGGGCGGGGGTGAGCAGTTCTTC
cdr3_aa: CASSRQGGGEQFF
v_call: TRBV18
j_call: TRBJ2-1
clone_size: few
d_call: NA

cdr3_nt: TGCGCCTCGGCAGGACAGGGAGCCAAAAACATTCAGTACTTC
cdr3_aa: CASAGQGAKNIQYF
v_call: TRBV5-1
j_call: TRBJ2-4
clone_size: few
d_call: TRBD1

cdr3_nt: TGCAGTGCTAGATTGCAGGCGGGTTCTAACTATGGCTACACCTTC
cdr3_aa: CSARLQAGSNYGYTF
v_call: TRBV20-1
j_call: TRBJ1-2
clone_size: few
d_call: NA

cdr3_nt: TGCAGTGCTAGAGGGGGGAGGGCCGGAGAGACCCAGTACTTC
cdr3_aa: CSARGGRAGETQYF
v_call: TRBV20-1
j_call: TRBJ2-5
clone_size: NA
d_call: TRBD2

cdr3_nt: TGCGCCAGCAGTGAACTTGGGACTAGCGGGCTAAACTACAATGAGCAGTTCTTC
cdr3_aa: CASSELGTSGLNYNEQFF
v_call: TRBV10-1
j_call: TRBJ2-1
clone_size: few
d_call: TRBD2

cdr3_nt: TGTGCCAGCAGCCCAGAGGACAGGGGTCGGGACGAGCAGTACTTC
cdr3_aa: CASSPEDRGRDEQYF
v_call: TRBV12-3/TRBV12-4
j_call: TRBJ2-7
clone_size: NA
d_call: TRBD1

cdr3_nt: TGTGCCAGCAGCTTGCGCGACACTTACAATCAGCCCCAGCATTTT
cdr3_aa: CASSLRDTYNQPQHF
v_call: TRBV5-6
j_call: TRBJ1-5
clone_size: NA
d_call: NA

cdr3_nt: TGTGCCAGCAGTGATGGCAGGACGATTTCTGGCTACACCTTC
cdr3_aa: CASSDGRTISGYTF
v_call: TRBV6-1
j_call: TRBJ1-2
clone_size: NA
d_call: NA

cdr3_nt: TGTGCCAGCAGCGTAGAAGTCGGGGGATTGAACACCGGGGAGCTGTTTTTT
cdr3_aa: CASSVEVGGLNTGELFF
v_call: TRBV9
j_call: TRBJ2-2
clone_size: NA
d_call: NA

cdr3_nt: TGTGCCAGCAGGCGGGGACTAGCGGCAGAGACCCAGTACTTC
cdr3_aa: CASRRGLAAETQYF
v_call: TRBV6-1
j_call: TRBJ2-5
clone_size: NA
d_call: TRBD2

cdr3_nt: TGTGCCAGCAGTTTTATAGCCGGGGAGCTGTTTTTT
cdr3_aa: CASSFIAGELFF
v_call: TRBV12-3/TRBV12-4
j_call: TRBJ2-2
clone_size: few
d_call: NA

cdr3_nt: TGCAGTGCTAGAATCAGGGACGAGCAGTACTTC
cdr3_aa: CSARIRDEQYF
v_call: TRBV20-1
j_call: TRBJ2-7
clone_size: few
d_call: NA

cdr3_nt: TGTGCCAGCAGTTCCCCACAGGGGGGGCCAGAGACCCAGTACTTC
cdr3_aa: CASSSPQGGPETQYF
v_call: TRBV21-1
j_call: TRBJ2-5
clone_size: NA
d_call: NA

cdr3_nt: TGCAGTGCTAGGAGTGGGGCTTCCTACAATGAGCAGTTCTTC
cdr3_aa: CSARSGASYNEQFF
v_call: TRBV20-1
j_call: TRBJ2-1
clone_size: few
d_call: NA

cdr3_nt: TGCAGCCCGCGGGGTGGTAGCGGGGGAGACTTC
cdr3_aa: CSPRGGSGGDF
v_call: TRBV20-1
j_call: TRBJ2-1
clone_size: NA
d_call: TRBD2

cdr3_nt: TGCAGCGTTGAACACAACTCCTACAATGAGCAGTTCTTC
cdr3_aa: CSVEHNSYNEQFF
v_call: TRBV29-1
j_call: TRBJ2-1
clone_size: NA
d_call: NA

cdr3_nt: TGTGCCAGCACCCCCCAGCGGACCCCCACGGCCGGGGAGCTGTTTTTT
cdr3_aa: CASTPQRTPTAGELFF
v_call: TRBV2
j_call: TRBJ2-2
clone_size: NA
d_call: NA

cdr3_nt: TGCAGTGCTAGAGATGAGGGACAGGGGAAAGGCAATGAGCAGTTCTTC
cdr3_aa: CSARDEGQGKGNEQFF
v_call: TRBV20-1
j_call: TRBJ2-1
clone_size: few
d_call: TRBD1

cdr3_nt: TGTGCCAGCAGCGTAGCACAGGGGGCATCCGGGGAGCTGTTTTTT
cdr3_aa: CASSVAQGASGELFF
v_call: TRBV9
j_call: TRBJ2-2
clone_size: few
d_call: TRBD1

cdr3_nt: TGTGCCAGCAGTCCTCGACTAGCGGTTTCCTACGAGCAGTACTTC
cdr3_aa: CASSPRLAVSYEQYF
v_call: TRBV6-5
j_call: TRBJ2-7
clone_size: few
d_call: TRBD2